This T cell receptor beta chain was found in a study of blood T cell repertoires in COVID-19. The data were produced by immunoSEQ multiplex PCR, yet TCRdb's version contains in-frame clones alone and is incomplete. The data contain 35,000 to 45,000 clones, roughly nine tenths of them singletons. This CDR3 is built from 14 residues. Trimming removed 6 bases from V and 0 bases from J, with 6 bases in between. Germline V gene data show CDR1 as WSHSY and CDR2 as SAAADI. Material: peripheral blood. This chain links TRBV10-2 with TRBJ2-6; D call uncertain. The sequence was obtained from a man in his 70s with acute or convalescent COVID-19. The CDR3 bases are TGCGCCAGCAGCTTTTTCTCTGGGGCCAACGTCCTGACTTTC. This sequence encodes CASSFFSGANVLTF.